This TCR beta chain came from a study of T cell repertoires in cytomegalovirus infection. The overall study: Used in the study were CMV epitopes, some recently identified and HLA-C-restricted, others well-studied and HLA-B-restricted. Public TCR beta signatures indicated both CMV infection and matching HLA type. General observations from the study: Accumulated public TCR beta family frequency recognized individuals carrying CMV together with the relevant HLA. Clonotype analysis showed dominance of the ex vivo response by HLA-C-restricted CMV-specific TCR beta clonotypes.

TCRdb re-analysed the reads in MiXCR, keeping a single row per CDR3 protein. The table lists approximately 270,000 distinct CDR3 sequences, around 20% of them singletons. This clonotype was seen repeatedly, ten times or more. The antigen remains unidentified. Trimming cost V 1 base and J 5 bases, with 14 bases left between them. The CDR3 is made up of 15 amino acids. CDR1 and CDR2 (germline): SGHAT, FQNNGV. This sequence was found in a human donor in good health (CMV status not recorded). Some clones in this sample may be carry-over from other donors' samples. The sample consisted of cultured PBMCs, taken from culture after CMV antigen stimulation. The rearrangement joins TRBV11-2 to TRBJ1-1; D is unresolved. Here the CDR3 DNA reads TGTGCCAGCAGCTTAGGCGTAGGGTTGAGGACTGAAGCTTTCTTT. This gives the protein CASSLGVGLRTEAFF.